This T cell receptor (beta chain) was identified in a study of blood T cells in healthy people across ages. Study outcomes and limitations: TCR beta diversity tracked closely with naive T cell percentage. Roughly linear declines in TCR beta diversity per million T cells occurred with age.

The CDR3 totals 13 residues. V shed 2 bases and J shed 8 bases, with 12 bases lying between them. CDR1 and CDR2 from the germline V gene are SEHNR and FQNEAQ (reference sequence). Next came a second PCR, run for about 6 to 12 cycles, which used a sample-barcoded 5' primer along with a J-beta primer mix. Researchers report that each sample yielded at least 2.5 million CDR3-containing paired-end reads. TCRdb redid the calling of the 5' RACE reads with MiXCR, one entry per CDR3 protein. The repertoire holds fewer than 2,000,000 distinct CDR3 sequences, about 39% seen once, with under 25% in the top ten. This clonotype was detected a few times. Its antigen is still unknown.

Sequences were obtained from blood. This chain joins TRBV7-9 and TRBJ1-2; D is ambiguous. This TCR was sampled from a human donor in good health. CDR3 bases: TGTGCCAGCAGCTTAAAGAGGTCGGAGGGCTACACCTTC. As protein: CASSLKRSEGYTF. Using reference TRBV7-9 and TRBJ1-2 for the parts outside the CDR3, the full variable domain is DTGVSQNPRHKITKRGQNVTFRCDPISEHNRLYWYRQTLGQGPEFLTYFQNEAQLEKSRLLSDRFSAERPKGSFSTLEIQRTEQGDSAMYLCASSLKRSEGYTFGSGTRLTVV.